These 28 T cell receptor beta chains were all obtained from the same sample, sequenced in a study of blood T cell repertoires in COVID-19. Using immunoSEQ multiplex PCR, the repertoire was profiled, and TCRdb retains in-frame clones only, with some absent. This table has tens of thousands of clones, about 90% appearing once. Sequencing was performed on peripheral blood. The receptor source for this set is a man aged 50 to 59 with active COVID-19.

V usage is TRBV6-5 and J usage is TRBJ2-3; 7 bases align to TRBD1. Germline V gives CDR1 MNHEY, CDR2 SVGAGI. The CDR3 sequence is 14 residues long. With 7 bases clipped from V and 2 bases from J, the junction kept 6 bases outside the gene matches. DNA of the CDR3: TGTGCCAGCAAGCCCGGACAGGCCACAGATACGCAGTATTTT. Its translation is CASKPGQATDTQYF.

This clone was seen only once. The V call is TRBV4-1, the J call TRBJ1-1; no clear D gene. Looked up from germline, CDR1 is MGHRA and CDR2 is YSYEKL. V lost 5 bases to trimming and J lost 0 bases, with 16 bases between them. CDR3 length: 16 amino acids. CDR3 sequence: CASSNSHRVMNTEAFF. Here the CDR3 DNA reads TGCGCCAGCAGCAACTCCCACCGGGTCATGAACACTGAAGCTTTCTTT.

The chain recombines TRBV7-2 with TRBJ2-3; TRBD2 aligns across 7 bases. The CDR3 extends over 16 amino acids. Unmatched junction bases numbered 10, after V lost 2 bases and J lost 5 bases. CDR1 SGHTA and CDR2 FQGNSA come from the germline V gene. CDR3 protein: CASSLSLGREGDTQYF. The CDR3 DNA sequence: TGTGCCAGCAGCTTAAGTCTCGGCAGGGAGGGAGATACGCAGTATTTT. Complete variable domain (other parts from reference TRBV7-2 and TRBJ2-3): GAGVSQSPSNKVTEKGKDVELRCDPISGHTALYWYRQSLGQGLEFLIYFQGNSAPDKSGLPSDRFSAERTGGSVSTLTIQRTQQEDSAVYLCASSLSLGREGDTQYFGPGTRLTVL.

This clone is medium-sized within its sample. The chain is built from TRBV6-2 or TRBV6-3 and TRBJ2-7; TRBD1 agrees at 7 bases. CDR3 size: 17 residues. Looked up from germline, CDR1 is MNHEY and CDR2 is SVGEGT. After removal of 4 bases from V and 2 bases from J, the junction contained 14 bases not matched to a gene. Here the CDR3 reads CASSFNPNTDRPYEQYF. The CDR3 region has the DNA TGTGCCAGCAGTTTCAACCCCAACACGGACAGGCCCTACGAGCAGTACTTC.

The CDR3 DNA sequence: TGTGCCAGTAGCCTACACTCTTCAGGGAAATTATCCGAGCAGTACTTC. Translated, it gives CASSLHSSGKLSEQYF. This sequence joins TRBV19 and TRBJ2-7; a possible D gene is TRBD1 (5 bases). Germline assignment: CDR1 LNHDA and CDR2 SQIVND (reference sequence). The CDR3 consists of 16 residues. The ends were cut back, 6 bases at V and 6 bases at J, with 24 bases in the middle.

The rearrangement links TRBV10-3 to TRBJ2-6; D gene uncertain. CDR1 and CDR2 (germline): ENHRY, SYGVKD. There are 15 residues in the CDR3. Trimming stripped 2 bases from V and 13 bases from J, with 18 bases between. In DNA form, the CDR3 reads TGTGCCATCAGTGAGACCCAGGTGGGTTCTGGGGTCCTGACTTTC. Encoded protein: CAISETQVGSGVLTF.

The chain recombines TRBV14 with TRBJ2-2; TRBD2 aligns across 8 bases. The CDR3 runs 17 residues. Losses at the gene ends were 4 bases for V and 6 bases for J; bases not matched to a gene: 13. Germline V gene sequence: CDR1 SGHDN, CDR2 FVKESK. The CDR3 here is CASSRGAGGGSSGELFF. In nucleotides, the CDR3 is TGTGCCAGCAGCCGGGGGGCGGGAGGAGGCTCGTCCGGGGAGCTGTTTTTT.

The chain recombines TRBV27 with TRBJ2-7, with 7 bases that match TRBD1. V lost 2 bases and J lost 4; bases outside the gene matches: 8. This CDR3 comprises 15 residues. CDR1 MNHEY and CDR2 SMNVEV come from the germline V gene (reference sequence). CDR3: CASSLKGARGYEQYF. CDR3 sequence (DNA): TGTGCCAGCAGTTTAAAGGGGGCCAGGGGATACGAGCAGTACTTC.

The chain has TRBV6-5 and TRBJ1-2; 8 positions match TRBD1. The CDR3 sequence is 16 residues long. CDR1 is MNHEY, CDR2 SVGAGI, per germline. The V gene end was trimmed by 0 bases and the J gene end by 3 bases; junction bases not matched to a gene: 6. CDR3 amino acids: CASSYSRQGADYGYTF. CDR3 bases: TGTGCCAGCAGTTACTCGAGGCAGGGGGCAGACTATGGCTACACCTTC.

The J gene is TRBJ2-7, the V gene TRBV10-2; TRBD2 aligns across 8 bases. Germline V CDR1 and CDR2: WSHSY, SAAADI. After removal of 2 bases from V and 4 bases from J, the junction contained 4 bases not matched to a gene. The length of the CDR3 is 14 residues. The CDR3 sequence is CASSEKSGGYEQYF. In nucleotides, the CDR3 is TGCGCCAGCAGTGAGAAGTCGGGGGGGTACGAGCAGTACTTC.

In its sample, this clone was seen a few times. This chain joins TRBV14 and TRBJ2-2; D remains ambiguous. There are 15 residues in the CDR3. V was clipped by 0 bases and J by 6 bases, with 11 bases between them. In germline, CDR1 is SGHDN, CDR2 FVKESK. CDR3 sequence reads: CASSQDARLAGELFF. CDR3 sequence (DNA): TGTGCCAGCAGCCAAGACGCGCGGCTAGCCGGGGAGCTGTTTTTT. Full variable domain (remainder filled in from reference TRBV14 and TRBJ2-2): EAGVTQFPSHSVIEKGQTVTLRCDPISGHDNLYWYRRVMGKEIKFLLHFVKESKQDESGMPNNRFLAERTGGTYSTLKVQPAELEDSGVYFCASSQDARLAGELFFGEGSRLTVL.

The CDR3 DNA is TGTGCCAGCAGGCATTCAGGGGGCGAGCAAGCTGAAGCTTTCTTT. Protein product: CASRHSGGEQAEAFF. The rearrangement uses TRBV28 and TRBJ1-1; 8 bases agree with TRBD1. Germline values: CDR1 MDHEN, CDR2 SYDVKM. This CDR3 comprises 15 residues. The V gene end was trimmed by 6 bases and the J gene end by 6 bases; junction bases not matched to a gene: 12.

The J gene is TRBJ1-1, the V gene TRBV29-1, with D unclear. CDR1 is SQVTM and CDR2 is ANQGSEA in the germline V gene. The CDR3 spans 11 residues. V was cut by 7 bases and J by 4 bases, with 10 bases left in between. The CDR3 spells CSAGEITEAFF. The CDR3 DNA follows: TGCAGCGCCGGGGAGATCACTGAAGCTTTCTTT.

This clone turned up a few times. The chain links TRBV19 to TRBJ1-1; D uncertain. Trimming removed 4 bases at V and 12 bases at J, with 15 bases between. Germline values: CDR1 LNHDA, CDR2 SQIVND (reference sequence). There are 12 residues in the CDR3. CDR3 sequence (DNA): TGTGCCAGTAGTAATAATCCCGGGGAGACTTTCTTT. It codes for CASSNNPGETFF. Using reference TRBV19 and TRBJ1-1 for the parts outside the CDR3, the full variable domain is DGGITQSPKYLFRKEGQNVTLSCEQNLNHDAMYWYRQDPGQGLRLIYYSQIVNDFQKGDIAEGYSVSREKKESFPLTVTSAQKNPTAFYLCASSNNPGETFFGQGTRLTVV.

The genes are TRBV5-1 and TRBJ2-1; 9 bases line up with TRBD2. The CDR3 runs 16 residues. V lost 3 bases and J lost 4; bases outside the gene matches: 8. CDR1 and CDR2 (germline): SGHRS, YFSETQ. The CDR3 region has the DNA TGCGCCAGCAGCTACCTAGCGGGAATCGGATACAATGAGCAGTTCTTC. Its protein is CASSYLAGIGYNEQFF.

A remark on this clone: In the same sample, other DNA sequences code for this CDR3. The chain employs TRBV28 and TRBJ1-6; TRBD1 aligns across 8 bases. J lost 9 bases, V lost 5 bases, and 9 bases had no gene match. The CDR3 totals 15 residues. Germline V gene data show CDR1 as MDHEN and CDR2 as SYDVKM. The CDR3 DNA is TGTGCCAGCAGTCAAGCATTGACAGGGGTTTCACCCCTCCACTTT. It codes for CASSQALTGVSPLHF.

V is TRBV7-8 and J is TRBJ2-4, with TRBD2 matching 8 bases. There are 15 residues in the CDR3. Germline V CDR1 and CDR2: SGHVS, FQNEAQ. V lost 5 bases to trimming and J lost 7 bases; unmatched junction nucleotides: 10. The CDR3: CASSMTAGVGNIQYF. DNA of the CDR3: TGTGCCAGCAGCATGACAGCGGGAGTAGGGAACATTCAGTACTTC.

The J gene is TRBJ2-7, the V gene TRBV30; the match to TRBD1 covers 9 bases. V shed 2 bases, J shed 9 bases, and the junction held 8 bases outside the gene matches. Germline CDR1 reads GTSNPN; CDR2 reads SVGIG (reference sequence). The CDR3 extends over 13 amino acids. In DNA form, the CDR3 reads TGTGCCTGGAGTCCGGGACAGGGATTACCGCAGTACTTC. Its translation: CAWSPGQGLPQYF.

This clone was seen a few times. This chain connects TRBV7-8 to TRBJ2-1; D perhaps matches TRBD1 (5 bases). The CDR3 covers 13 residues. Per germline, CDR1 SGHVS and CDR2 FQNEAQ. Trimming pared 4 bases from V and 5 bases from J, leaving 9 bases between. Written as DNA, the CDR3 is TGTGCCAGCAGCTACGGACACAACAATGAGCAGTTCTTC. This translates into CASSYGHNNEQFF.

This chain links TRBV5-6 with TRBJ1-6; no clear D. Germline V gene lookup returns CDR1 SGHDT and CDR2 YYEEEE. The germline V and J ends were trimmed by 2 bases and 4 bases, with 4 bases remaining between them. This CDR3 region has 13 residues. The CDR3 nucleotides read TGTGCCAGCAGCTTCCAGTATAATTCACCCCTCCACTTT. Translated, it gives CASSFQYNSPLHF.

V gene TRBV4-1 combines with J gene TRBJ1-1; tentative D call: TRBD1 (6 bases). Trimming left V 2 bases short and J 9 bases short, with 16 bases between. In germline, CDR1 is MGHRA, CDR2 YSYEKL. The CDR3 runs to 14 residues. CDR3 residues: CASSQRGGAVQAFF. The CDR3 bases are TGCGCCAGCAGCCAAAGGGGGGGAGCAGTCCAAGCTTTCTTT.

As for this clone: At one end, the junction sequence differs from germline, possibly due to a read error. The chain has TRBV5-1 and TRBJ1-3; D uncertain. Per germline, CDR1 SGHRS and CDR2 YFSETQ. This CDR3 is built from 14 residues. In DNA, the CDR3 is TGCGCCAGCAGCTTGACATACCCTGGAGACACCATATATTTT. Protein sequence: CASSLTYPGDTIYF.

This chain uses TRBV27 with TRBJ2-7, with TRBD1 as a possible D gene (5 bases). Per the germline V gene, CDR1 is MNHEY and CDR2 is SMNVEV (reference sequence). V lost 3 bases, J lost 1 base, and 13 bases lay in between. The CDR3 is 15 residues long. CDR3 protein: CASSLEGVGSYEQYF. For the CDR3, the DNA is TGTGCCAGCAGTTTGGAAGGGGTTGGGTCCTACGAGCAGTACTTC.

This rearrangement joins TRBV11-1 to TRBJ2-1; 15 positions match TRBD2. There are 15 residues in the CDR3. Germline V lookup: CDR1 SGHAT, CDR2 FQDESV (reference sequence). The ends lost 2 bases at V and 9 bases at J; junction bases unmatched: 2. This CDR3 is CASSLPGLAGGEQFF. In DNA form, the CDR3 reads TGTGCCAGCAGCTTACCGGGACTAGCGGGAGGTGAGCAGTTCTTC.

In this sample, this clone turned up once. This chain uses TRBV4-2 with TRBJ1-4, with D perhaps TRBD1 (6 bases). The V end lost 7 bases, the J end lost 4 bases, and 25 bases lay between the germline ends. This CDR3 contains 18 residues. Per the germline V gene, CDR1 is LGHNA and CDR2 is YNFKEQ. The CDR3 DNA reads as TGTGCCAGCACCCCATCCTCTCCTGGCGGCAGGGGTAATGAAAAACTGTTTTTT. Translating it yields CASTPSSPGGRGNEKLFF.

The chain recombines TRBV20-1 with TRBJ2-7, with TRBD2 identical over 12 bases. With V trimmed by 3 bases and J by 1 base, 7 bases remained unmatched. Looked up from germline, CDR1 is DFQATT and CDR2 is SNEGSKA (reference sequence). This CDR3 region has 16 residues. The CDR3 protein is CSASRLAGGRSYEQYF. Written as DNA, the CDR3 is TGCAGTGCTAGTCGGCTAGCGGGAGGGCGGTCCTACGAGCAGTACTTC.

The genes are TRBV5-1 and TRBJ2-3, with D hard to call. Deletions cut 4 bases from V and 1 base from J, with 19 bases between. CDR1 is SGHRS, CDR2 YFSETQ, per germline. The CDR3 runs 17 residues. The CDR3 nucleotides read TGCGCCAGCAGCCAAGAGATGAGTTCACCCCGCACAGATACGCAGTATTTT. This gives the protein CASSQEMSSPRTDTQYF.

This chain's CDR3 is CASSKLAGANNEQFF. In nucleotides, the CDR3 is TGTGCCAGTAGTAAGCTAGCGGGGGCCAACAATGAGCAGTTCTTC. The V call is TRBV19, the J call TRBJ2-1, with 10 bases lining up with TRBD2. CDR3 length: 15 residues. The trim removed 4 bases at V and 5 bases at J, leaving 5 bases unmatched. Germline lookup yields CDR1 LNHDA and CDR2 SQIVND (reference sequence). The variable domain in full, with the rest retrieved from reference TRBV19 and TRBJ2-1, is DGGITQSPKYLFRKEGQNVTLSCEQNLNHDAMYWYRQDPGQGLRLIYYSQIVNDFQKGDIAEGYSVSREKKESFPLTVTSAQKNPTAFYLCASSKLAGANNEQFFGPGTRLTVL.